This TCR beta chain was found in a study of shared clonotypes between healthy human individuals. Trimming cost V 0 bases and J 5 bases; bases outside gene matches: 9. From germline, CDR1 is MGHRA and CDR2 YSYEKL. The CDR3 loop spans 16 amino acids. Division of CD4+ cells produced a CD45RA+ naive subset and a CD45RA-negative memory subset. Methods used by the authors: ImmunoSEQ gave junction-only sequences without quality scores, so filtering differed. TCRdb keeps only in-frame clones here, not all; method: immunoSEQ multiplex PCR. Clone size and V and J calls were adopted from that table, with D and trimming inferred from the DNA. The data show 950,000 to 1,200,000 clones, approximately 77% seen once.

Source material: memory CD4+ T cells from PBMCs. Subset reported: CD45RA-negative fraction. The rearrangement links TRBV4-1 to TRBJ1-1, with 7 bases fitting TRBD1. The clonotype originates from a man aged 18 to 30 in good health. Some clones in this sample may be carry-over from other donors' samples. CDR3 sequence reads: CASSQDKRQGGTEAFF. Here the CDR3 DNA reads TGCGCCAGCAGCCAAGATAAGCGCCAGGGGGGGACTGAAGCTTTCTTT.